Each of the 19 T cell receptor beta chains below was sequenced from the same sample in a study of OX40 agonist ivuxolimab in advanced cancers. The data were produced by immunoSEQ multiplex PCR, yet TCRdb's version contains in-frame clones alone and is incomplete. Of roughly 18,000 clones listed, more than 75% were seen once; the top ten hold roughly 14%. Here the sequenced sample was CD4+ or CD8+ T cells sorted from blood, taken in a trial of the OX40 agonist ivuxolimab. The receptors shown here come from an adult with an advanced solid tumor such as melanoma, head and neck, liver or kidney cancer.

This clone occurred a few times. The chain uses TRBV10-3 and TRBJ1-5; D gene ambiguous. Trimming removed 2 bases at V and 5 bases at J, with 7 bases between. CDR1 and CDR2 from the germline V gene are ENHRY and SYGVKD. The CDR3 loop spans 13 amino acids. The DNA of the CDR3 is TGTGCCATCAGTGAGGGGCGTGATCAGCCCCAGCATTTT. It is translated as CAISEGRDQPQHF.

This CDR3 is CASSWDRGQETQYF. The CDR3 DNA follows: TGCGCCAGCAGCTGGGACAGGGGGCAAGAGACCCAGTACTTC. The gene calls are TRBV5-1 and TRBJ2-5; 11 nucleotides align to TRBD1. The CDR3 is made up of 14 amino acids. The V gene's germline CDR1 is SGHRS and CDR2 YFSETQ. The V and J ends lost 3 bases and 2 bases, in that order; junction bases with no gene match: 0.

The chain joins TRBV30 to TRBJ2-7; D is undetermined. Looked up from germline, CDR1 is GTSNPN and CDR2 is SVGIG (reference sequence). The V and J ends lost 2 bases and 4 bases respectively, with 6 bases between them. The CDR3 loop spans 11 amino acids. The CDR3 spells CAWSLQYEQYF. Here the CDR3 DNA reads TGTGCCTGGAGTCTACAGTACGAGCAGTACTTC.

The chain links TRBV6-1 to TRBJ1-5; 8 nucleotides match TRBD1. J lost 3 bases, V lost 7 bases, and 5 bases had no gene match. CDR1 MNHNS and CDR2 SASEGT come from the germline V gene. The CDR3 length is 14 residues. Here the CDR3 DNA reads TGTGCCAGCAAGAGGACAGGGAACAATCAGCCCCAGCATTTT. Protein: CASKRTGNNQPQHF.

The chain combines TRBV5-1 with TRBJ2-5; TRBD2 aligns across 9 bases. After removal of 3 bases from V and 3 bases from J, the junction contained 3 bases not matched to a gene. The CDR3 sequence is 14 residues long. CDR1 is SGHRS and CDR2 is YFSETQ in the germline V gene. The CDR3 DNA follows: TGCGCCAGCAGCTCGGGACTAGCAGAAGAGACCCAGTACTTC. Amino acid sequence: CASSSGLAEETQYF.

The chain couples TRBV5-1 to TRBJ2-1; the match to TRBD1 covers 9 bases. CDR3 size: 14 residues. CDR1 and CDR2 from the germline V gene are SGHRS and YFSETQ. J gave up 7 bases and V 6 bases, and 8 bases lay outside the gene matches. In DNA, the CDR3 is TGCGCCAGCACCGGACAGGGGATAAGGAATGAGCAGTTCTTC. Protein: CASTGQGIRNEQFF.

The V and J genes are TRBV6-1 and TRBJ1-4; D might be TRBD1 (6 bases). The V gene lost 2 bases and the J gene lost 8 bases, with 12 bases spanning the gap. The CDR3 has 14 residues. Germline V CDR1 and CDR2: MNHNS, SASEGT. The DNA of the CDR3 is TGTGCCAGCAGTGAAACGGGGGCGGGAGAAAAACTGTTTTTT. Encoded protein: CASSETGAGEKLFF.

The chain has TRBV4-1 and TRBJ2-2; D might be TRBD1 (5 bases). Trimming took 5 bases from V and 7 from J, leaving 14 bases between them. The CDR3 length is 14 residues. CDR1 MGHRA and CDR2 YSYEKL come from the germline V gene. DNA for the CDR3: TGCGCCAGCAGCTCAACCCAGGGAATCGGGGAGCTGTTTTTT. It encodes CASSSTQGIGELFF.

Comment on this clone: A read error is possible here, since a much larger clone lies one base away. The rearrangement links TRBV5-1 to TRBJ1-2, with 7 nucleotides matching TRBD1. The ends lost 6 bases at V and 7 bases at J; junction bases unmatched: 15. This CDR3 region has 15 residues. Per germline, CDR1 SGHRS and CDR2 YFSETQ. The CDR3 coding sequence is TGCGCCAGCACCGGCCACTCCAGGACAGGCCCTGGCTACACCTTC. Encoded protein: CASTGHSRTGPGYTF.

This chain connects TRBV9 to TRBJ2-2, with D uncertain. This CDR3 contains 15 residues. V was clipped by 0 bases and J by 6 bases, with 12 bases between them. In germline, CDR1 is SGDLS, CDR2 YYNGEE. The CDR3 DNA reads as TGTGCCAGCAGCGTAGTGGCTAGTGGCGCCGGGGAGCTGTTTTTT. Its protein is CASSVVASGAGELFF. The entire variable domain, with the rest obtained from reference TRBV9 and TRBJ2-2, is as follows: DSGVTQTPKHLITATGQRVTLRCSPRSGDLSVYWYQQSLDQGLQFLIQYYNGEERAKGNILERFSAQQFPDLHSELNLSSLELGDSALYFCASSVVASGAGELFFGEGSRLTVL.

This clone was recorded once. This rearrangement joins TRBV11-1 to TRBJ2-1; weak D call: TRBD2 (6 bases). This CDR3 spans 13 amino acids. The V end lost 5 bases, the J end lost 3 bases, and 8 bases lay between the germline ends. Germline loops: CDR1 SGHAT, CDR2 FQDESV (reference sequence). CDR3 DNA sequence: TGTGCCAGCAGCCCCGGGGGCTACAATGAGCAGTTCTTC. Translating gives CASSPGGYNEQFF.

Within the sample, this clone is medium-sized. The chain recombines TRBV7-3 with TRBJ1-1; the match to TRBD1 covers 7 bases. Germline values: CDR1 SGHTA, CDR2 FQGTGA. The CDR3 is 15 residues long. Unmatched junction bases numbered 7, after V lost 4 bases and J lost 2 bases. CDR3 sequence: CASSSTGTVNTEAFF. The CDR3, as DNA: TGTGCCAGCAGCTCGACCGGGACAGTTAACACTGAAGCTTTCTTT.

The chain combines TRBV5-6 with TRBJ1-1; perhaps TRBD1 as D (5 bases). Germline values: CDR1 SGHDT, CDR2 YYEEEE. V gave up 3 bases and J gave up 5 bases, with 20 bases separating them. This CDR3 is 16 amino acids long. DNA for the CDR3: TGTGCCAGCAGCTCCCTAAACCTGCTTGGGGGAACTGAAGCTTTCTTT. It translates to CASSSLNLLGGTEAFF.

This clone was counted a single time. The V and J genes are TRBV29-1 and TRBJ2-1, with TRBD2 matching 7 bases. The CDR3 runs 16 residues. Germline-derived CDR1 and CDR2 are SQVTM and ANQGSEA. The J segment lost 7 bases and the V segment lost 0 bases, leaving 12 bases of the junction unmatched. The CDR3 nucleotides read TGCAGCGTTGAAGATCTTGGGGCGGGAGATTGGAATGAGCAGTTCTTC. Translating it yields CSVEDLGAGDWNEQFF.

CDR3 protein: CASSEALGPTYEQYF. Here the CDR3 DNA reads TGTGCCAGCAGTGAAGCGCTAGGCCCAACCTACGAGCAGTACTTC. The genes are TRBV2 and TRBJ2-7; D unclear. The germline V gene encodes CDR1 SNHLY and CDR2 FYNNEI. The CDR3 runs 15 residues. V lost 0 bases, J lost 2 bases, and 11 bases lay in between.

The CDR3 loop is CASEASGTSRAQYF. The CDR3, as DNA: TGTGCCAGTGAGGCTAGCGGGACGTCCAGGGCCCAGTACTTC. The chain is built from TRBV2 and TRBJ2-5, with 9 bases matching TRBD2. The CDR3 is 14 residues long. V trimming: 9 bases; J trimming: 9 bases; junction bases outside the gene matches: 14. CDR1 is SNHLY and CDR2 is FYNNEI in the germline V gene.

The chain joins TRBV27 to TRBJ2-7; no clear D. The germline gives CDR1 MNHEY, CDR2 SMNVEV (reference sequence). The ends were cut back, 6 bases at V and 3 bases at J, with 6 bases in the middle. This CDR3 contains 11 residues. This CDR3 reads CASRDLYEQYF. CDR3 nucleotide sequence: TGTGCCAGCAGGGACCTCTACGAGCAGTACTTC.

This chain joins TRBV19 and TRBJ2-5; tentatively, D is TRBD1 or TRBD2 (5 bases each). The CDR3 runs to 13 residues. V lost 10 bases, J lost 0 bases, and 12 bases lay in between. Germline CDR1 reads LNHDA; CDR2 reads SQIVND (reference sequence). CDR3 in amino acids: CATKEDNQETQYF. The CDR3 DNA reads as TGTGCCACCAAGGAGGACAACCAAGAGACCCAGTACTTC.

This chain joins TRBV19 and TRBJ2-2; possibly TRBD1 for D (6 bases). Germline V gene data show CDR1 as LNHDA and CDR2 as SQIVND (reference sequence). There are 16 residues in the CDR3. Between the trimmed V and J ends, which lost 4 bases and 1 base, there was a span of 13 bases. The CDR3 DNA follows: TGTGCCAGTAGTAATTGGCAGGGGTTGAACACCGGGGAGCTGTTTTTT. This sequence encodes CASSNWQGLNTGELFF.